A selection of T cell receptor beta chains follows, all from one sample in a study of T cells in Graves' hyperthyroidism and ophthalmopathy. TCRdb used MiXCR to reprocess the multiplex PCR reads, holding one entry per CDR3 protein. The sample shows approximately 590,000 distinct CDR3 sequences, around a sixth of them seen only once. The sequencing sample was made of blood. The origin of the receptors is a woman under 40 with Graves' hyperthyroidism. CDR3s include the opening cysteine and the closing phenylalanine or tryptophan. The D gene is left open where the match is weak. Some rows have no size entry. The others give once, few or many, or a class for an expanded clone.

V gene: TRBV29-1; J gene: TRBJ2-7; D gene: TRBD1; clone size: many; CDR3 protein: CSVTGTGGFYEQYF; CDR3 DNA: TGCAGCGTGACCGGGACAGGGGGCTTCTACGAGCAGTACTTC
V gene: TRBV12-3/TRBV12-4; J gene: TRBJ2-7; D gene: NA; clone size: many; CDR3 protein: CASHQGVGFHEQYF; CDR3 DNA: TGTGCCAGCCATCAAGGGGTAGGGTTCCACGAGCAGTACTTC
V gene: TRBV6-1; J gene: TRBJ1-4; D gene: TRBD1; clone size: NA; CDR3 protein: CASSFSGTGGEKLFF; CDR3 DNA: TGTGCCAGCAGCTTTTCCGGGACAGGGGGTGAAAAACTGTTTTTT
V gene: TRBV6-1; J gene: TRBJ1-2; D gene: NA; clone size: few; CDR3 protein: CASSPFPQGGSYGYTF; CDR3 DNA: TGTGCCAGCAGCCCGTTCCCCCAGGGTGGTAGCTATGGCTACACCTTC
V gene: TRBV4-3; J gene: TRBJ2-1; D gene: TRBD2; clone size: few; CDR3 protein: CASSQILAGVGKGHEQFF; CDR3 DNA: TGCGCCAGCAGCCAAATACTAGCGGGAGTAGGGAAGGGCCATGAGCAGTTCTTC
V gene: TRBV5-1; J gene: TRBJ2-7; D gene: TRBD2; clone size: NA; CDR3 protein: CASSLVVAGSYEQYF; CDR3 DNA: TGCGCCAGCAGCTTGGTTGTAGCGGGGTCCTACGAGCAGTACTTC
V gene: TRBV12-3/TRBV12-4; J gene: TRBJ2-1; D gene: NA; clone size: many; CDR3 protein: CASSPRQPNEQFF; CDR3 DNA: TGTGCCAGCAGTCCTAGACAGCCCAATGAGCAGTTCTTC
V gene: TRBV30; J gene: TRBJ1-4; D gene: TRBD1; clone size: many; CDR3 protein: CAWSPEQGWANEKLFF; CDR3 DNA: TGTGCCTGGAGTCCCGAACAGGGGTGGGCTAATGAAAAACTGTTTTTT
V gene: TRBV28; J gene: TRBJ2-2; D gene: NA; clone size: many; CDR3 protein: CASSLRVGTATGELFF; CDR3 DNA: TGTGCCAGCAGTTTACGAGTAGGGACTGCAACCGGGGAGCTGTTTTTT
V gene: TRBV2; J gene: TRBJ2-2; D gene: TRBD2; clone size: many; CDR3 protein: CASSGLAGMNTGELFF; CDR3 DNA: TGTGCCAGCAGTGGACTAGCGGGGATGAACACCGGGGAGCTGTTTTTT
V gene: TRBV7-3; J gene: TRBJ2-1; D gene: TRBD2; clone size: few; CDR3 protein: CAILLYILLAGVNEQFF; CDR3 DNA: TGTGCCATCCTATTGTACATCCTACTAGCGGGAGTCAATGAGCAGTTCTTC
V gene: TRBV13; J gene: TRBJ2-7; D gene: TRBD1; clone size: many; CDR3 protein: CASSLGGQGHYEQYF; CDR3 DNA: TGTGCCAGCAGCTTAGGGGGACAGGGGCACTACGAGCAGTACTTC
V gene: TRBV9; J gene: TRBJ2-5; D gene: NA; clone size: once; CDR3 protein: CASSQGGRETQYF; CDR3 DNA: TGTGCCAGCAGCCAGGGGGGGCGGGAGACCCAGTACTTC
V gene: TRBV9; J gene: TRBJ2-2; D gene: NA; clone size: NA; CDR3 protein: CASSGGELFF; CDR3 DNA: TGTGCCAGCTCAGGCGGGGAGCTGTTTTTT
V gene: TRBV7-2; J gene: TRBJ2-1; D gene: NA; clone size: many; CDR3 protein: CASSLEGGQRGYNEQFF; CDR3 DNA: TGTGCCAGCAGCTTAGAGGGGGGGCAGCGGGGCTACAATGAGCAGTTCTTC
V gene: TRBV6-1; J gene: TRBJ2-7; D gene: TRBD2; clone size: many; CDR3 protein: CGTAGGATYEQYF; CDR3 DNA: TGTGGTACTGCGGGAGGGGCAACCTACGAGCAGTACTTC
V gene: TRBV7-2; J gene: TRBJ2-2; D gene: NA; clone size: NA; CDR3 protein: CASSLGGTNTGELFF; CDR3 DNA: TGTGCCAGCAGCTTAGGCGGGACGAACACCGGGGAGCTGTTTTTT
V gene: TRBV5-8; J gene: TRBJ2-7; D gene: TRBD1; clone size: many; CDR3 protein: CASSPPDRVYEQYF; CDR3 DNA: TGTGCCAGCAGCCCACCGGACAGGGTCTACGAGCAGTACTTC
V gene: TRBV5-1; J gene: TRBJ1-1; D gene: NA; clone size: many; CDR3 protein: CASRGMGVNTEAFF; CDR3 DNA: TGCGCCAGCAGGGGGATGGGGGTGAACACTGAAGCTTTCTTT
V gene: TRBV13; J gene: TRBJ2-1; D gene: NA; clone size: few; CDR3 protein: CASSFEDGTQYNEQFF; CDR3 DNA: TGTGCCAGCAGCTTTGAGGATGGTACCCAATACAATGAGCAGTTCTTC
V gene: TRBV25-1; J gene: TRBJ1-1; D gene: NA; clone size: few; CDR3 protein: CASSQGPMNTEAFF; CDR3 DNA: TGTGCCAGCTCCCAGGGACCCATGAACACTGAAGCTTTCTTT
V gene: TRBV28; J gene: TRBJ1-5; D gene: NA; clone size: many; CDR3 protein: CASSGTSLQPQHF; CDR3 DNA: TGTGCCAGCAGTGGGACATCTCTCCAGCCCCAGCATTTT
V gene: TRBV2; J gene: TRBJ2-3; D gene: TRBD2; clone size: many; CDR3 protein: CASRGTSGRPDTQYF; CDR3 DNA: TGTGCCAGCAGGGGGACTAGCGGGAGACCAGATACGCAGTATTTT
V gene: TRBV4-2; J gene: TRBJ2-1; D gene: TRBD2; clone size: NA; CDR3 protein: CASSQDFSSGIYNEQFF; CDR3 DNA: TGTGCCAGCAGCCAAGACTTCTCTAGCGGGATTTACAATGAGCAGTTCTTC
V gene: TRBV20-1; J gene: TRBJ2-7; D gene: NA; clone size: NA; CDR3 protein: CSAPPRPDSNEQYF; CDR3 DNA: TGCAGTGCTCCTCCCAGACCGGACAGTAACGAGCAGTACTTC
V gene: TRBV12-3/TRBV12-4; J gene: TRBJ2-7; D gene: TRBD2; clone size: many; CDR3 protein: CASSPERDPFYEQYF; CDR3 DNA: TGTGCCAGCAGTCCCGAGCGGGACCCCTTCTACGAGCAGTACTTC
V gene: TRBV30; J gene: TRBJ2-1; D gene: TRBD2; clone size: NA; CDR3 protein: CAWSVAWLAGVNEQFF; CDR3 DNA: TGTGCCTGGAGTGTGGCTTGGCTAGCGGGAGTCAATGAGCAGTTCTTC
V gene: TRBV28; J gene: TRBJ2-5; D gene: TRBD1; clone size: many; CDR3 protein: CASSSGQDAKEYF; CDR3 DNA: TGTGCCAGCAGCTCGGGACAGGACGCAAAAGAGTACTTC
V gene: TRBV4-1; J gene: TRBJ2-3; D gene: TRBD2; clone size: NA; CDR3 protein: CASSQGPSGISDTQYF; CDR3 DNA: TGCGCCAGCAGCCAAGGACCTAGCGGGATTTCAGATACGCAGTATTTT
V gene: TRBV20-1; J gene: TRBJ2-3; D gene: TRBD2; clone size: few; CDR3 protein: CSARDFGVVGGRASADTQYF; CDR3 DNA: TGCAGTGCTAGAGATTTTGGGGTGGTAGGCGGGAGGGCCTCCGCAGATACGCAGTATTTT
V gene: TRBV3-1; J gene: TRBJ2-2; D gene: NA; clone size: few; CDR3 protein: CASSRDPTGELFF; CDR3 DNA: TGTGCCAGCAGCCGGGACCCCACCGGGGAGCTGTTTTTT
V gene: TRBV3-1; J gene: TRBJ2-1; D gene: TRBD2; clone size: few; CDR3 protein: CASSRRLAGWGEQFF; CDR3 DNA: TGTGCCAGCAGCCGGAGACTAGCGGGATGGGGTGAGCAGTTCTTC